This T cell receptor (beta chain) was identified during a study of blood T cell repertoires in COVID-19. Whole-study context: Samples of COVID-19 (acute and convalescent) were obtained from the United States, Italy and Spain. Sources were T cells, B-cell-depleted T cells, or PBMCs; the material itself was cDNA or gDNA.

In the original processing: Counts of nucleated cells, estimated from reference gene primer amplification, were obtained. Data came from immunoSEQ multiplex PCR; TCRdb stores just in-frame clones and leaves some out. V and J calls and clone size come straight from that table; D and trimming were deduced from the DNA. The sample has 95,000 to 150,000 clones, 80% seen once. The CDR3 is 14 residues long. The ends were cut back, 2 bases at V and 0 bases at J, with 6 bases in the middle. In germline, CDR1 is SGHTA, CDR2 FQGTGA. The sequence derives from a man aged 55 to 70 with active or convalescent COVID-19. Sequencing was carried out using peripheral blood. The chain employs TRBV7-3 and TRBJ2-3, with a weak D call TRBD1 (5 bases). CDR3 DNA sequence: TGTGCCAGCAGCTTAGGGGCTAGCACAGATACGCAGTATTTT. It is translated as CASSLGASTDTQYF.